This T cell receptor (beta chain) was recovered during a study of blood T cell repertoires in COVID-19. This clone was seen only once. In the source study's methods: Amplification from reference gene primers served as the basis for estimated nucleated cell counts. Clones were sequenced by immunoSEQ multiplex PCR, and TCRdb holds only the in-frame ones, with some missing. V, J and clone size are taken as reported in that table, and D and trimming were inferred from the DNA itself. The table lists more than 400,000 clones, around 91% of them singletons, with approximately 0.65% in the top ten. The CDR3 runs 15 residues. Germline V lookup: CDR1 MNHNY, CDR2 SVGAGI (reference sequence). V lost 0 bases, J lost 0 bases, and 8 bases lay in between.

Material: PBMCs or T cells enriched from blood (not recorded which). The J gene is TRBJ1-1, the V gene TRBV6-6; D gene unclear. This clonotype was obtained from a man younger than 35 who had recovered from COVID-19. The DNA for the CDR3 is TGTGCCAGCAGTTACTCTCGAGGGCTGAACACTGAAGCTTTCTTT. Amino acid sequence: CASSYSRGLNTEAFF.